These T cell receptor beta chains were read from a single sample in a study of cytomegalovirus exposure and HLA in healthy donors. The table came from immunoSEQ multiplex PCR; TCRdb's copy has only in-frame clones and leaves some out. The sample contains 100,000 to 150,000 clones, 80% of which appear only once. The material sequenced was PBMCs. The receptors originated from a man aged 35-49 years in good health and CMV-seronegative. CDR3s include the opening cysteine and the closing phenylalanine or tryptophan. Each record gives: V gene, D gene, J gene, clone size, CDR3 protein, CDR3 DNA. The D gene is left open where the match is weak. Part of the rows lack a size; the others show once, few, many or a class for expanded clones.

TRBV7-2,TRBD2,TRBJ2-3,NA,CASSLGLAGGRGTDTQYF,TGTGCCAGCAGCTTAGGACTAGCGGGGGGCCGAGGCACAGATACGCAGTATTTT
TRBV30,TRBD1,TRBJ2-7,NA,CAWKEQGANYEQYF,TGTGCCTGGAAGGAACAGGGGGCTAACTACGAGCAGTACTTC
TRBV6-5,NA,TRBJ2-7,NA,CASSYRSLGGVYEQYF,TGTGCCAGCAGTTACCGCTCCCTAGGGGGGGTTTACGAGCAGTACTTC
TRBV6-5,TRBD2,TRBJ2-7,NA,CASRWTSGAYEQYF,TGTGCCAGCAGATGGACTAGCGGAGCCTACGAGCAGTACTTC
TRBV19,NA,TRBJ2-7,few,CASSSDSGSYEQYF,TGTGCCAGTAGTTCGGACAGCGGCTCCTACGAGCAGTACTTC
TRBV2,NA,TRBJ1-4,NA,CASSETGSGEKLFF,TGTGCCAGCAGTGAAACGGGGTCGGGTGAAAAACTGTTTTTT
TRBV5-6,NA,TRBJ1-6,NA,CASSLAGSSYNSPLHF,TGTGCCAGCAGCTTGGCAGGAAGCTCCTATAATTCACCCCTCCACTTT
TRBV28,NA,TRBJ1-4,NA,CASSADGGGEKLFF,TGTGCCAGCAGTGCGGACGGCGGGGGTGAAAAACTGTTTTTT
TRBV27,NA,TRBJ2-7,NA,CASSLTSSYEQYF,TGTGCCAGCAGTTTAACCAGCTCCTACGAGCAGTACTTC
TRBV5-6,TRBD1,TRBJ1-2,NA,CASSLLGQAAGGYTF,TGTGCCAGCAGCTTGTTGGGACAGGCGGCGGGTGGCTACACCTTC
TRBV5-4,TRBD2,TRBJ2-7,NA,CASSKGGLAGTSSYEQYF,TGTGCCAGCAGCAAGGGGGGACTAGCGGGGACCTCCTCCTACGAGCAGTACTTC
TRBV4-2,NA,TRBJ2-2,NA,CASSQDYLAGELFF,TGTGCCAGCAGCCAAGATTACCTTGCGGGGGAGCTGTTTTTT
TRBV4-2,TRBD1,TRBJ2-7,few,CASSQGRGSYEQYF,TGTGCCAGCAGCCAAGGCAGGGGGAGCTACGAGCAGTACTTC
TRBV10-1,TRBD2,TRBJ2-1,NA,CASSTGTSGTNEQFF,TGCGCCAGCAGTACCGGGACTAGCGGGACCAATGAGCAGTTCTTC
TRBV19,TRBD1,TRBJ2-7,NA,CASRPDRGYEQYF,TGTGCCAGTAGGCCCGACAGGGGCTACGAGCAGTACTTC
TRBV27,NA,TRBJ2-7,NA,CASRSGGAGGEQYF,TGTGCCAGCAGGTCAGGCGGGGCAGGAGGCGAGCAGTACTTC
TRBV5-8,NA,TRBJ2-1,few,CASSSTRTEQFF,TGTGCCAGCAGCTCGACTAGGACTGAGCAGTTCTTC
TRBV20-1,NA,TRBJ1-1,NA,CSPSREKAFF,TGCAGCCCCAGTCGGGAGAAAGCTTTCTTT
TRBV19,TRBD1,TRBJ1-5,NA,CASSTGQNNQPQHF,TGTGCCAGTAGCACGGGACAGAACAATCAGCCCCAGCATTTT